A single sample gave rise to the 27 T cell receptor beta chains below, sequenced in a study of tumor and adjacent non-tumor tissue in lung cancer. The library came from three nested PCR rounds adapted from ARM-PCR protocols. TCRdb re-derived calls from the multiplex PCR reads in MiXCR, one entry per CDR3 protein. The profile covers almost 75,000 distinct CDR3 sequences, with approximately 71% appearing a single time and 28% taken by the ten largest. No cell sorting was done before RNA was extracted from the tissue. More than 3 cm separated this lung sample from the edge of the tumor. Sequenced sample: distant non-tumor lung tissue. The source is a woman aged 50 to 60 with non-small cell lung cancer.

The sample holds a few counts of this clonotype. The rearrangement joins TRBV5-5 to TRBJ2-3; D is unresolved. Per the germline V gene, CDR1 is SGHKS and CDR2 is YYEKEE (reference sequence). This CDR3 region has 15 residues. Trimming shortened V by 0 bases and J by 1 base, and 9 bases separated the two germline ends. In DNA, the CDR3 is TGTGCCAGCAGCTTGGGGTTGATTGGCACAGATACGCAGTATTTT. As protein: CASSLGLIGTDTQYF.

J is TRBJ2-1 and V is TRBV6-6, with a possible D match to TRBD2 (6 bases). This CDR3 is 13 amino acids long. CDR1 and CDR2 (germline): MNHNY, SVGAGI (reference sequence). Trimming stripped 7 bases from V and 15 bases from J, with 22 bases between. CDR3: CASNGVSGVSGFF. CDR3 nucleotide sequence: TGTGCCAGCAACGGAGTATCGGGAGTGAGTGGGTTCTTC.

On this clonotype itself: One end of the junction is discordant with germline, which a read error may explain. The V and J genes are TRBV11-1 and TRBJ2-1, with D unresolved. Germline V CDR1 and CDR2: SGHAT, FQDESV (reference sequence). The CDR3 is made up of 13 amino acids. The CDR3 DNA is TGTACCAGAGGTTTACCTCCGCTGGATGAGCAGTTCTTC. Translating gives CTRGLPPLDEQFF. Drawing the rest from reference TRBV11-1 and TRBJ2-1, the complete variable domain is EAEVAQSPRYKITEKSQAVAFWCDPISGHATLYWYRQILGQGPELLVQFQDESVVDDSQLPKDRFSAERLKGVDSTLKIQPAELGDSAMYLCTRGLPPLDEQFFGPGTRLTVL.

A word on this clonotype: The missing conserved phenylalanine or tryptophan at the end of this CDR3 makes a read error likely. This rearrangement joins TRBV29-1 to TRBJ2-4, with D tentatively TRBD1 (6 bases). Germline V gene data show CDR1 as SQVTM and CDR2 as ANQGSEA. Trimming took off 3 bases at V and 0 bases at J, with 15 bases between the two ends. There are 16 residues in the CDR3. Here the CDR3 reads CSVDGGHQIAKNIQYL. The CDR3 coding sequence is TGCAGCGTTGATGGGGGACACCAAATAGCCAAAAACATTCAGTACTTG.

Worth noting for this clonotype: The junction and the germline gene differ at one end; a read error may be behind it. The gene calls are TRBV6-5 and TRBJ1-6, with D perhaps matching TRBD1 (5 bases). Germline CDR1 reads MNHEY; CDR2 reads SVGAGI. The CDR3 has 14 amino acids. CDR3 in amino acids: CATSYGREGTPFHF. The CDR3 DNA is TGTGCTACCAGTTACGGCAGGGAGGGTACACCCTTCCACTTT.

The table lists this clonotype with many counts. This chain connects TRBV7-8 to TRBJ2-5; D is perhaps TRBD2 (7 bases). The CDR3 sequence is 13 residues long. CDR1 and CDR2 (germline): SGHVS, FQNEAQ. Trimming took 5 bases from V and 8 from J, leaving 15 bases between them. The CDR3 DNA is TGTGCCAGCAGCAGCGGGACACTCGGCACCCAGTACTTC. Protein: CASSSGTLGTQYF. Filled out from reference TRBV7-8 and TRBJ2-5, the complete variable domain reads GAGVSQSPRYKVAKRGQDVALRCDPISGHVSLFWYQQALGQGPEFLTYFQNEAQLDKSGLPSDRFFAERPEGSVSTLKIQRTQQEDSAVYLCASSSGTLGTQYFGPGTRLLVL.

On this clonotype: Sequence at one end of the junction differs from germline and may be a read error. The chain carries TRBV30 and TRBJ2-5, with unresolved D. Looked up from germline, CDR1 is GTSNPN and CDR2 is SVGIG (reference sequence). The CDR3 consists of 19 residues. The CDR3 protein is CAWESRPSLGSPTQEAQYF. CDR3 bases: TGTGCCTGGGAGAGCAGACCATCCCTGGGGTCACCGACCCAAGAGGCCCAGTACTTC.

With respect to this clonotype: The junction departs from the called germline gene at one end, perhaps through a read error. This chain links TRBV11-2 with TRBJ2-3; 13 bases fit TRBD2. Germline V gene lookup returns CDR1 SGHAT and CDR2 FQNNGV. The CDR3 loop spans 17 amino acids. The CDR3 sequence is CASSLYSGLAGVDTQCF. The CDR3 coding sequence is TGTGCCAGCAGCTTATATTCCGGACTAGCGGGAGTAGATACGCAGTGTTTT.

The CDR3 spells CASTSGRGAVYTF. For the CDR3, the DNA is TGTGCCAGCACCTCGGGCAGGGGGGCTGTCTACACCTTC. This chain joins TRBV28 and TRBJ1-2; 7 positions match TRBD1. In germline, CDR1 is MDHEN, CDR2 SYDVKM. There are 13 residues in the CDR3. After removal of 7 bases from V and 10 bases from J, the junction contained 12 bases not matched to a gene.

Notes on this clonotype: This CDR3 fails to terminate in the conserved phenylalanine or tryptophan, so it likely reflects a read error. The rearrangement links TRBV6-5 to TRBJ2-5, with 7 bases that match TRBD2. J was trimmed by 10 bases and V by 6 bases; bases with no gene match: 17. CDR3 size: 15 residues. The germline V gene encodes CDR1 MNHEY and CDR2 SVGAGI. The CDR3 here is CASRVREGGSGGQYS. CDR3 sequence (DNA): TGTGCCAGCAGAGTACGCGAGGGAGGTTCGGGGGGCCAGTACTCC.

DNA for the CDR3: TGCGTTAGCAGCTTGGTCTCTCGCGAGACCTACAATGAGCAGTTCTTC. The encoded protein is CVSSLVSRETYNEQFF. This chain uses TRBV5-1 with TRBJ2-1; D is uncertain. CDR1 and CDR2 from the germline V gene are SGHRS and YFSETQ. The CDR3 is 16 residues long. The full variable domain, completed using reference TRBV5-1 and TRBJ2-1, is KAGVTQTPRYLIKTRGQQVTLSCSPISGHRSVSWYQQTPGQGLQFLFEYFSETQRNKGNFPGRFSGRQFSNSRSEMNVSTLELGDSALYLCVSSLVSRETYNEQFFGPGTRLTVL.

A note on this clonotype: A much larger clone lies one base from this, so it may be a read error. The chain is built from TRBV12-3 or TRBV12-4 and TRBJ1-1, with a possible D match to TRBD1 (5 bases). V lost 5 bases to trimming and J lost 1 base, with 11 bases between them. The CDR3 is 14 amino acids. In nucleotides, the CDR3 is TGTGCCAGCAGTCCTATGGGGGGGAACACTGAAGCTTTCTTT. It yields the protein CASSPMGGNTEAFF.

On this clonotype: A junction end diverges from the germline sequence, so it may reflect a read error. The DNA of the CDR3 is TGCAGTGCTAGAGACCAGGGGCAGGGTTTTCAGCCCCAGCTTTTT. As protein: CSARDQGQGFQPQLF. The gene calls are TRBV20-1 and TRBJ1-5, with D perhaps TRBD1 (6 bases). The CDR3 is 15 amino acids. Germline V gene data show CDR1 as DFQATT and CDR2 as SNEGSKA (reference sequence).

About this clonotype: A much more abundant neighbour one base away suggests this may be a read error. V is TRBV12-3 or TRBV12-4 and J is TRBJ2-7, with 9 bases identical to TRBD2. The CDR3 is 14 amino acids. V dropped 5 bases and J dropped 7; count of bases not matched to a gene: 9. Here the CDR3 reads CASSTLAGVGEQYF. DNA of the CDR3: TGTGCCAGCAGTACATTAGCGGGAGTTGGGGAGCAGTACTTC.

Remarks on this clonotype: At one end, the junction sequence differs from germline, possibly due to a read error. V usage is TRBV28 and J usage is TRBJ1-2; D is unresolved. The germline V gene has CDR1 MDHEN and CDR2 SYDVKM. The CDR3 runs to 12 residues. In DNA form, the CDR3 reads TGTGCCAGCAGCCCTCCCTCATATGTCTACACCTTC. Amino acids: CASSPPSYVYTF.

A remark on this clonotype: Possible read error: a much larger clone is one base away. The chain recombines TRBV4-1 with TRBJ1-2, with 9 positions matching TRBD1. CDR3 size: 15 residues. Germline assignment: CDR1 MGHRA and CDR2 YSYEKL. With V trimmed by 5 bases and J by 3 bases, 7 bases remained unmatched. CDR3 protein: CASSSTGGGDYGYTF. The CDR3 region has the DNA TGCGCCAGCAGCTCCACAGGGGGCGGGGACTATGGCTACACCTTC.

On this clonotype: The CDR3 end shows no conserved phenylalanine or tryptophan, and so a read error is likely. The J gene is TRBJ2-5, the V gene TRBV6-1, with D uncertain. The length of the CDR3 is 12 residues. Germline values: CDR1 MNHNS, CDR2 SASEGT. The V gene lost 7 bases and the J gene lost 5 bases, with 11 bases spanning the gap. This CDR3 is CASTALRETQYI. As DNA, the CDR3 is TGTGCCAGCACTGCCCTCCGGGAGACCCAGTACATC.

This chain links TRBV5-1 with TRBJ2-1; possible D gene TRBD2, 7 bases. Trimming shortened V by 3 bases and J by 2 bases, and 15 bases separated the two germline ends. The CDR3 extends over 16 amino acids. Germline assignment: CDR1 SGHRS and CDR2 YFSETQ. CDR3 in DNA: TGCGCCAGCAGCTATTCTAGGGGGAGGGCCTACAATGAGCAGTTCTTC. Protein sequence: CASSYSRGRAYNEQFF.

The chain has TRBV6-2 or TRBV6-3 and TRBJ1-2; D is undetermined. This CDR3 spans 13 amino acids. CDR1 is MNHEY and CDR2 is SVGEGT in the germline V gene. Trimming removed 7 bases from V and 2 bases from J, with 11 bases in between. Here the CDR3 reads CASTDTTNYGYTF. The CDR3 DNA is TGTGCCAGCACCGATACAACGAACTATGGCTACACCTTC.

This clonotype was counted many times. This chain joins TRBV20-1 and TRBJ1-6, with unresolved D. The CDR3 totals 15 residues. V lost 0 bases and J 2 bases, leaving 8 bases between the germline ends. CDR1 and CDR2 (germline): DFQATT, SNEGSKA (reference sequence). The CDR3 sequence is CSAREAQTYNSPLHF. Written as DNA, the CDR3 is TGCAGTGCTAGAGAGGCACAGACCTATAATTCACCCCTCCACTTT.

Of note for this clonotype: This clone may be a read error of a much larger clone one base away. The rearrangement joins TRBV20-1 to TRBJ1-5, with D perhaps TRBD1 (6 bases). The CDR3 covers 17 residues. Trimming took 4 bases from V and 0 from J, leaving 19 bases between them. The germline V gene has CDR1 DFQATT and CDR2 SNEGSKA (reference sequence). The CDR3 nucleotides are TGCAGTGCTATGAGGGCTACAGGGCCCTATAGCAATCAGCCCCAGCATTTT. Residues: CSAMRATGPYSNQPQHF.

Points on this clonotype: This may be a read error: a much more frequent sequence differs by one nucleotide. V gene TRBV5-4 combines with J gene TRBJ2-1; 12 bases agree with TRBD2. This CDR3 has 14 amino acids. Looked up from germline, CDR1 is SGHNT and CDR2 is YYREEE (reference sequence). The CDR3 region is CASSLASTSGSLIF. CDR3 sequence (DNA): TGTGCCAGCAGCTTGGCCTCGACTAGCGGGAGTCTGATCTTC.

Comments on this clonotype: At one of its ends the junction is not consistent with the germline gene, which may arise from a read error. This chain links TRBV11-3 with TRBJ2-1, with 8 bases matching TRBD1. The CDR3 is made up of 13 amino acids. The germline V gene has CDR1 SGHNT and CDR2 YENEEA. CDR3 amino acids: CASSLAGGNELFF. CDR3 in DNA: TGTGCCAGCAGCTTAGCAGGGGGCAATGAGCTGTTTTTC.

This clonotype was observed a handful of times. This may be a read error: a much more frequent sequence differs by one nucleotide. This chain uses TRBV29-1 with TRBJ2-7; D is unclear. From germline, CDR1 is SQVTM and CDR2 ANQGSEA. This CDR3 has 12 amino acids. CDR3 protein: CGVEVQSYEQYF. In DNA, the CDR3 is TGCGGCGTTGAAGTTCAGTCCTACGAGCAGTACTTC.

Concerning this clonotype itself: A much larger clone is a single base away; this may be a read error. The rearrangement joins TRBV4-1 to TRBJ2-5; D is ambiguous. The CDR3 loop spans 13 amino acids. Trimming took 5 bases from V and 11 from J, leaving 18 bases between them. Germline CDR1 reads MGHRA; CDR2 reads YSYEKL. CDR3 in DNA: TGCGCCAGCAGCTGGAGCTCCTACAATGAGCAGTACTTC. Its protein is CASSWSSYNEQYF.

A note on this clonotype: Possible read error: a much larger clone is one base away. V usage is TRBV6-1 and J usage is TRBJ2-7; TRBD1 agrees at 8 bases. The CDR3 is 14 residues long. With 5 bases clipped from V and 4 bases from J, the junction kept 7 bases outside the gene matches. Germline V gene sequence: CDR1 MNHNS, CDR2 SASEGT. The CDR3 bases are TGTGCCAGCAGTTACGCGGACAGGGTTTACGAGCAGTACTTC. It is translated as CASSYADRVYEQYF.

With regard to this clonotype: The junction differs from germline at one of its ends, possibly a read error. The chain couples TRBV4-3 to TRBJ2-1; 10 bases fit TRBD1. The CDR3 contains 17 residues. From germline, CDR1 is LGHNA and CDR2 YSLEER. CDR3 sequence (DNA): TGCGCCAGCAGATACCAAGTTCCGGGACAGGGGTACAAAGAGCAGTTCTTC. This gives the protein CASRYQVPGQGYKEQFF.